A single sample gave rise to the 8 T cell receptor beta chains below, sequenced in a study of human T cells and chemical hapten exposure. Indicated time point: healthy volunteer bleed at 6 weeks. Extraction of total RNA was performed on unfractionated whole blood. From the RACE reads, TCRdb called clonotypes with MiXCR, one entry per CDR3 protein. The profile shows about 65,000 distinct CDR3 sequences, about 6% of them singletons. The specimen sequenced was whole blood. The receptors stem from a female donor in good health. Some clones in this sample may be carry-over from other donors' samples.

This chain links TRBV12-3 or TRBV12-4 with TRBJ1-5, with D possibly matching TRBD1 (5 bases). The CDR3 runs 13 residues. V lost 5 bases and J 1 base, leaving 6 bases between the germline ends. The chain's CDR3 is CASSAGSNQPQHF. The CDR3, as DNA: TGTGCCAGCAGTGCAGGGAGCAATCAGCCCCAGCATTTT.

This clonotype turned up a few times. CDR3 bases: TGTGCCACCAGCAGCGGACAGGGCACTGAAGCTTTCTTT. Its protein product is CATSSGQGTEAFF. The chain links TRBV15 to TRBJ1-1; 8 nucleotides align to TRBD1. In germline, CDR1 is LNHNV, CDR2 YYDKDF (reference sequence). The CDR3 length is 13 residues. The V and J ends lost 3 bases and 4 bases, in that order; junction bases with no gene match: 1.

This clonotype was observed a few times. The chain carries TRBV3-1 and TRBJ1-1, with 7 bases aligning to TRBD1. The CDR3 has 14 amino acids. The J segment lost 10 bases and the V segment lost 0 bases, leaving 8 bases of the junction unmatched. Germline V gene sequence: CDR1 LGHDT, CDR2 YNNKEL (reference sequence). As DNA, the CDR3 is TGTGCCAGCAGCCAAGATCAGGGGTCAGGGGGAGCTTTCTTT. It yields the protein CASSQDQGSGGAFF.

This clonotype has just a few counts. V gene TRBV20-1 combines with J gene TRBJ2-7; 7 bases are shared with TRBD1. The CDR3 contains 13 residues. V lost 6 bases, J lost 3 bases, and 8 bases stayed unmatched. Germline V CDR1 and CDR2: DFQATT, SNEGSKA (reference sequence). In nucleotides, the CDR3 is TGCAGTGCGAGACGCACAGGGGTCTACGAGCAGTACTTC. Residues: CSARRTGVYEQYF.

This clonotype was recorded at least ten times. The chain carries TRBV6-1 and TRBJ2-2, with a tentative D call TRBD2 (6 bases). The V gene's germline CDR1 is MNHNS and CDR2 SASEGT. The CDR3 spans 15 residues. V was cut by 5 bases and J by 7 bases, with 17 bases left in between. CDR3 DNA sequence: TGTGCCAGCAGTACGGAGTCGGCCGGGAGCGGGGAGCTGTTTTTT. This gives the protein CASSTESAGSGELFF.

This clonotype was recorded a few times. The chain carries TRBV24-1 and TRBJ2-3; 9 bases are a match to TRBD1. After removal of 4 bases from V and 0 bases from J, the junction contained 7 bases not matched to a gene. This CDR3 is 17 amino acids long. The germline CDR1 and CDR2 sequences are KGHDR and SFDVKD. The CDR3 bases are TGTGCCACCAGTGACCCGGGACAGGGCTTTAGCACAGATACGCAGTATTTT. Translated, it gives CATSDPGQGFSTDTQYF.

This chain links TRBV12-3 or TRBV12-4 with TRBJ2-3; 8 nucleotides match TRBD2. The CDR3 sequence is 16 residues long. The trim removed 4 bases at V and 2 bases at J, leaving 8 bases unmatched. The CDR3 DNA is TGTGCCAGCAGTTCCCGGGGGGGAGGCAACACAGATACGCAGTATTTT. Translated, it gives CASSSRGGGNTDTQYF.

CDR3 in amino acids: CASRLSDSYNSPLHF. DNA of the CDR3: TGTGCCAGCAGGCTCAGTGACTCCTATAATTCACCCCTCCACTTT. The V call is TRBV27, the J call TRBJ1-6; D unresolved. V lost 6 bases and J 0 bases, leaving 9 bases between the germline ends. Germline CDR1 reads MNHEY; CDR2 reads SMNVEV (reference sequence). This CDR3 has 15 residues.